These 32 T cell receptor beta chains came from one sample sequenced in a study of T cells in tumors after PD-1 blockade. Profiled with immunoSEQ multiplex PCR; TCRdb holds only in-frame clones, not every one. The sample contains about 59,000 clones, about four fifths of which appear only once. The sequencing used PBMCs, collected before anti-PD-1 treatment. Receptors originate from a human donor with basal cell carcinoma.

The rearrangement uses TRBV3-1 (or the pseudogene TRBV3-2) and TRBJ2-7; D ambiguous. The CDR3 is 11 residues long. The germline V and J ends were trimmed by 1 base and 5 bases, with 3 bases remaining between them. Germline CDR1 LGHDT, CDR2 YNNKEL (reference sequence). CDR3 protein: CASSQGHEQYF. The CDR3 nucleotides read TGTGCCAGCAGCCAAGGGCACGAGCAGTACTTC.

The sample holds a few counts of this clone. V and J are TRBV6-6 and TRBJ1-5; D remains unclear. Trimming cost V 4 bases and J 5 bases, with 3 bases left between them. The CDR3 covers 11 residues. Germline loops: CDR1 MNHNY, CDR2 SVGAGI (reference sequence). The CDR3 nucleotides read TGTGCCAGCAGTTCCGATCAGCCCCAGCATTTT. Protein product: CASSSDQPQHF.

In this sample, this clone turned up a few times. This sequence joins TRBV25-1 and TRBJ1-3, with D unresolved. The CDR3 runs to 14 residues. CDR1 and CDR2 (germline): MGHDK, SYGVNS. V gave up 6 bases and J gave up 0 bases, with 9 bases separating them. CDR3 protein: CASSTTRSGNTIYF. Written as DNA, the CDR3 is TGTGCCAGCAGCACTACCCGCTCTGGAAACACCATATATTTT. The full variable domain, with the rest looked up from reference TRBV25-1 and TRBJ1-3, is EADIYQTPRYLVIGTGKKITLECSQTMGHDKMYWYQQDPGMELHLIHYSYGVNSTEKGDLSSESTVSRIRTEHFPLTLESARPSHTSQYLCASSTTRSGNTIYFGEGSWLTVV.

The gene calls are TRBV3-1 (or the pseudogene TRBV3-2) and TRBJ1-5; 9 positions match TRBD1. CDR1 is LGHDT, CDR2 YNNKEL, per germline (reference sequence). The CDR3 runs 15 residues. V dropped 3 bases and J dropped 6; count of bases not matched to a gene: 6. The CDR3 nucleotides are TGTGCCAGCAGCCAGTCCGGGACAGGGCCTCAGCCCCAGCATTTT. Translation: CASSQSGTGPQPQHF.

The chain joins TRBV9 to TRBJ2-6, with TRBD1 matching 9 bases. This CDR3 region has 18 residues. The V gene end was trimmed by 4 bases and the J gene end by 0 bases; junction bases not matched to a gene: 8. Germline CDR1 reads SGDLS; CDR2 reads YYNGEE. The CDR3 nucleotides are TGTGCCAGCAGCATGAGGACAGGGGAAAGCTCTGGGGCCAACGTCCTGACTTTC. The encoded protein is CASSMRTGESSGANVLTF. The entire variable domain, with the rest obtained from reference TRBV9 and TRBJ2-6, is as follows: DSGVTQTPKHLITATGQRVTLRCSPRSGDLSVYWYQQSLDQGLQFLIQYYNGEERAKGNILERFSAQQFPDLHSELNLSSLELGDSALYFCASSMRTGESSGANVLTFGAGSRLTVL.

As for this clone: Other DNA sequences from this sample encode an identical CDR3 as well. The rearrangement links TRBV5-1 to TRBJ2-3; possible D gene TRBD1, 6 bases. CDR3 size: 15 residues. Germline V CDR1 and CDR2: SGHRS, YFSETQ. V was pared by 1 base and J by 1 base, with 10 bases between. CDR3 residues: CASSLRGMGTDTQYF. The CDR3 DNA reads as TGCGCCAGCAGCTTGAGGGGGATGGGCACAGATACGCAGTATTTT.

J is TRBJ1-2 and V is TRBV5-6; 10 bases line up with TRBD1. The CDR3 has 16 residues. Trimming cost V 4 bases and J 1 base; bases outside gene matches: 7. Germline loops: CDR1 SGHDT, CDR2 YYEEEE. The CDR3 DNA is TGTGCCAGCAGCACCCCGGGACAGGGGCTTAACTATGGCTACACCTTC. Translating it yields CASSTPGQGLNYGYTF.

The V call is TRBV19, the J call TRBJ2-3; unclear D gene. Per germline, CDR1 LNHDA and CDR2 SQIVND (reference sequence). The germline V and J ends were trimmed by 3 bases and 0 bases, with 1 base remaining between them. The CDR3 contains 12 residues. CDR3 coding DNA: TGTGCCAGTAGTATGAGCACAGATACGCAGTATTTT. This translates into CASSMSTDTQYF. Combining the CDR3 with reference TRBV19 and TRBJ2-3 gives the whole variable domain DGGITQSPKYLFRKEGQNVTLSCEQNLNHDAMYWYRQDPGQGLRLIYYSQIVNDFQKGDIAEGYSVSREKKESFPLTVTSAQKNPTAFYLCASSMSTDTQYFGPGTRLTVL.

The chain carries TRBV3-1 (or the pseudogene TRBV3-2) and TRBJ1-1, with 8 positions matching TRBD1. This CDR3 has 15 residues. In germline, CDR1 is LGHDT, CDR2 YNNKEL (reference sequence). V lost 4 bases to trimming and J lost 0 bases; unmatched junction nucleotides: 4. The CDR3 sequence is CASSRRTGMNTEAFF. The CDR3 DNA is TGTGCCAGCAGCCGGAGGACAGGGATGAACACTGAAGCTTTCTTT.

The rearrangement uses TRBV6-1 and TRBJ1-2; 8 nucleotides match TRBD1. The CDR3 covers 17 residues. V lost 3 bases and J lost 0; bases outside the gene matches: 9. Germline lookup yields CDR1 MNHNS and CDR2 SASEGT. CDR3 bases: TGTGCCAGCAGTGAGGAACCGGGACAGGCAGCTAACTATGGCTACACCTTC. Its protein product is CASSEEPGQAANYGYTF.

The V gene is TRBV27, the J gene TRBJ1-1, with no clear D. CDR1 MNHEY and CDR2 SMNVEV come from the germline V gene (reference sequence). This CDR3 contains 13 residues. The V end lost 5 bases, the J end lost 5 bases, and 12 bases lay between the germline ends. The CDR3 DNA reads TGTGCCAGCAGTCCTTCGCTGGGGACTGAAGCTTTCTTT. Translated, it gives CASSPSLGTEAFF.

The rearrangement links TRBV13 to TRBJ1-2; 9 bases fit TRBD1. CDR3 length: 14 residues. CDR1 is PRHDT and CDR2 is FYEKMQ in the germline V gene (reference sequence). V lost 5 bases and J lost 5; bases outside the gene matches: 6. The CDR3 spells CASSQPGTGYGYTF. The CDR3 region has the DNA TGTGCCAGCAGCCAACCCGGGACAGGGTATGGCTACACCTTC.

The chain is built from TRBV18 and TRBJ1-4; perhaps TRBD1 as D (5 bases). From germline, CDR1 is KGHSH and CDR2 LQKENI. CDR3 length: 13 residues. V lost 2 bases and J lost 7, with 8 bases in between. CDR3 protein: CASSPSRGEKLFF. CDR3 nucleotides: TGTGCCAGCTCACCATCTAGGGGTGAAAAACTGTTTTTT.

The chain recombines TRBV2 with TRBJ2-2; D perhaps matches TRBD2 (6 bases). The CDR3 length is 15 residues. The germline V gene has CDR1 SNHLY and CDR2 FYNNEI. Trimming took off 4 bases at V and 1 base at J, with 10 bases between the two ends. CDR3 residues: CASSVSAGNTGELFF. Written as DNA, the CDR3 is TGTGCCAGCAGTGTCTCAGCGGGGAACACCGGGGAGCTGTTTTTT.

The chain combines TRBV2 with TRBJ2-7, with 9 positions matching TRBD1. Germline values: CDR1 SNHLY, CDR2 FYNNEI. The CDR3 contains 15 residues. V lost 4 bases and J lost 3; bases outside the gene matches: 7. CDR3 coding DNA: TGTGCCAGCAGTGGTATACAGGGGGCGGGCTACGAGCAGTACTTC. This gives the protein CASSGIQGAGYEQYF.

The chain employs TRBV9 and TRBJ2-1; D is unresolved. The germline V and J ends were trimmed by 1 base and 8 bases, with 10 bases remaining between them. The CDR3 is 13 amino acids. The germline gives CDR1 SGDLS, CDR2 YYNGEE. Here the CDR3 reads CASSVTAFDEQFF. For the CDR3, the DNA is TGTGCCAGCAGCGTAACTGCTTTCGATGAGCAGTTCTTC.

In its sample, this clone was seen a few times. The V and J genes are TRBV4-2 and TRBJ1-5; D not certain. Looked up from germline, CDR1 is LGHNA and CDR2 is YNFKEQ. The CDR3 has 16 residues. V lost 1 base to trimming and J lost 0 bases, with 10 bases between them. CDR3 residues: CASSQAQQLSNQPQHF. The CDR3 DNA is TGTGCCAGCAGCCAAGCTCAGCAGCTTAGCAATCAGCCCCAGCATTTT.

The rearrangement uses TRBV5-1 and TRBJ2-2; 15 bases align to TRBD2. Germline CDR1 SGHRS, CDR2 YFSETQ. The CDR3 runs 18 residues. The trim removed 3 bases at V and 1 base at J, leaving 4 bases unmatched. CDR3 nucleotides: TGCGCCAGCAGCTCCGGACTAGCGGGGGGGATGAACACCGGGGAGCTGTTTTTT. It encodes CASSSGLAGGMNTGELFF.

Only one count was recorded for this clone. J is TRBJ1-1 and V is TRBV15; possibly TRBD1 for D (5 bases). The CDR3 has 13 residues. In germline, CDR1 is LNHNV, CDR2 YYDKDF (reference sequence). Trimming cost V 0 bases and J 9 bases, with 11 bases left between them. The DNA of the CDR3 is TGTGCCACCAGCAGAGATCCCGGGGACCAAGCTTTCTTT. Translating it yields CATSRDPGDQAFF. Full variable domain (remainder filled in from reference TRBV15 and TRBJ1-1): DAMVIQNPRYQVTQFGKPVTLSCSQTLNHNVMYWYQQKSSQAPKLLFHYYDKDFNNEADTPDNFQSRRPNTSFCFLDIRSPGLGDTAMYLCATSRDPGDQAFFGQGTRLTVV.

The V and J genes are TRBV5-1 and TRBJ2-3; possibly TRBD1 or TRBD2 for D (6 bases each). The CDR3 spans 16 residues. Trimming stripped 4 bases from V and 0 bases from J, with 15 bases between. The germline V gene has CDR1 SGHRS and CDR2 YFSETQ. The CDR3 sequence is CASSVGWGASTDTQYF. In DNA, the CDR3 is TGCGCCAGCAGCGTGGGATGGGGGGCTAGCACAGATACGCAGTATTTT.

The rearrangement joins TRBV2 to TRBJ1-5, with D unresolved. Trimming took 6 bases from V and 2 from J, leaving 11 bases between them. The CDR3 is 14 amino acids. Germline V gene lookup returns CDR1 SNHLY and CDR2 FYNNEI. The CDR3 DNA reads as TGTGCCAGCAGGGGAGGGTCCGGCAATCAGCCCCAGCATTTT. It specifies CASRGGSGNQPQHF.

The chain couples TRBV10-1 to TRBJ1-4, with a possible D match to TRBD1 (5 bases). The V and J ends lost 8 bases and 7 bases respectively, with 17 bases between them. The CDR3 consists of 14 residues. Germline loops: CDR1 WNHNN, CDR2 SYGVQD (reference sequence). In nucleotides, the CDR3 is TGCGCCAGCCCGGGGGGATGGTCTAGTGAAAAACTGTTTTTT. Translation: CASPGGWSSEKLFF.

The V gene is TRBV12-5, the J gene TRBJ1-1, with D hard to call. Trimming shortened V by 2 bases and J by 4 bases, and 11 bases separated the two germline ends. Germline loops: CDR1 LGHNT, CDR2 FRNRAP. The CDR3 is made up of 14 amino acids. CDR3 amino acids: CASGLWESGTEAFF. In DNA, the CDR3 is TGTGCTAGTGGTTTGTGGGAATCGGGCACTGAAGCTTTCTTT. The full variable domain, its missing parts supplied by reference TRBV12-5 and TRBJ1-1, is DARVTQTPRHKVTEMGQEVTMRCQPILGHNTVFWYRQTMMQGLELLAYFRNRAPLDDSGMPKDRFSAEMPDATLATLKIQPSEPRDSAVYFCASGLWESGTEAFFGQGTRLTVV.

The rearrangement links TRBV6-5 to TRBJ1-1; TRBD1 aligns across 11 bases. After removal of 6 bases from V and 9 bases from J, the junction contained 9 bases not matched to a gene. Germline V CDR1 and CDR2: MNHEY, SVGAGI. This CDR3 spans 14 amino acids. The CDR3 spells CASSQDRGLYQAFF. The CDR3 DNA is TGTGCCAGCAGCCAGGACAGGGGGCTTTATCAAGCTTTCTTT.

The gene calls are TRBV9 and TRBJ1-2; tentatively, D is TRBD1 (6 bases). Germline-derived CDR1 and CDR2 are SGDLS and YYNGEE. V lost 3 bases to trimming and J lost 7 bases, with 7 bases between them. CDR3 size: 11 residues. The CDR3 region has the DNA TGTGCCAGCAGCGGCAGGGGTGGCTACACCTTC. This encodes CASSGRGGYTF.

J is TRBJ1-2 and V is TRBV3-1 (or the pseudogene TRBV3-2); D unclear. CDR1 is LGHDT, CDR2 YNNKEL, per germline (reference sequence). This CDR3 comprises 13 residues. Between the trimmed V and J ends, which lost 0 bases and 7 bases, there was a span of 9 bases. CDR3 bases: TGTGCCAGCAGCCAAGAGAGAAAACTTGGCTACACCTTC. This translates into CASSQERKLGYTF.

This chain uses TRBV6-5 with TRBJ1-1; D remains unclear. Deletions cut 3 bases from V and 1 base from J, with 6 bases between. The CDR3 is 13 residues long. Germline V gene data show CDR1 as MNHEY and CDR2 as SVGAGI. This CDR3 reads CASSYVPNTEAFF. The CDR3 DNA reads as TGTGCCAGCAGTTATGTCCCGAACACTGAAGCTTTCTTT.

This clone occurred a few times. This chain uses TRBV18 with TRBJ2-2; D is undetermined. The CDR3 covers 14 residues. V shed 3 bases and J shed 3 bases, with 8 bases lying between them. Per germline, CDR1 KGHSH and CDR2 LQKENI. For the CDR3, the DNA is TGTGCCAGCTCACCCTCAGCAGACACCGGGGAGCTGTTTTTT. Translated: CASSPSADTGELFF.

This clone occurred a few times. The chain joins TRBV30 to TRBJ2-7; D unresolved. This CDR3 region has 13 residues. The V and J ends lost 4 bases and 2 bases respectively, with 12 bases between them. Germline CDR1 and CDR2: GTSNPN and SVGIG (reference sequence). The CDR3 DNA follows: TGTGCCTGGAAGGCAGGACCCACCTACGAGCAGTACTTC. It encodes CAWKAGPTYEQYF.

The chain uses TRBV27 and TRBJ1-6; a weak D match, TRBD1 (5 bases). Germline CDR1 MNHEY, CDR2 SMNVEV (reference sequence). The CDR3 is 13 amino acids. V lost 8 bases and J 6 bases, leaving 11 bases between the germline ends. The CDR3 bases are TGTGCCAGCGGCCGGGGACCTAATTCACCCCTCCACTTT. This encodes CASGRGPNSPLHF.

The chain uses TRBV30 and TRBJ1-6, with a weak D call TRBD1 (5 bases). Germline V CDR1 and CDR2: GTSNPN, SVGIG (reference sequence). V was trimmed by 4 bases and J by 7 bases, leaving 14 bases between them. This CDR3 is 14 amino acids long. The CDR3 nucleotides read TGTGCCTGGACAGAGGGACTCGGGAATTCACCCCTCCACTTT. It specifies CAWTEGLGNSPLHF.

CDR3: CASSGAGTENEKLFF. CDR3 DNA sequence: TGTGCCAGCAGCGGCGCCGGGACAGAGAATGAAAAACTGTTTTTT. The chain combines TRBV2 with TRBJ1-4; TRBD1 agrees at 7 bases. Germline V gene data show CDR1 as SNHLY and CDR2 as FYNNEI. V gave up 6 bases and J gave up 5 bases; unmatched junction bases: 9. There are 15 residues in the CDR3.